This TCR beta chain was identified during a study of blood T cells in healthy people across ages. Study background: About one barcoded beta molecule was captured per two T cells (by template switching).

Sample-barcoded 5' priming and a J-beta primer mix drove a second PCR of 7 to 11 cycles. TCRdb reprocessed the 5' RACE reads with MiXCR, giving one entry per CDR3 protein. The data hold 800,000 to 950,000 distinct CDR3 sequences, with around 29% observed a single time. Each of the donors had roughly 10 milliliters of peripheral blood drawn into EDTA-treated Vacutainer tubes. The CDR3 runs 14 residues. Trimming removed 8 bases from V and 4 bases from J; junction bases left unmatched: 10. CDR1 and CDR2 from the germline V gene are SGHRS and YFSETQ. The count of this clonotype is one. This sample also belongs to another study, concerning T cells of mothers and their children. That source adds: Using about 1.5 ug per 15 ul, all extracted RNA underwent cDNA synthesis. Sequencing returned over 10 million TCR beta CDR3 reads per mother and approximately 3 million per child.

This chain connects TRBV5-1 to TRBJ1-2, with 8 bases matching TRBD1. The TCR comes from a woman aged 40 to 50 in good health. The sample was blood. The CDR3 nucleotides are TGCGCCAGTATGACAGGGGATCCCCCCTATGGCTACACCTTC. Translating it yields CASMTGDPPYGYTF.